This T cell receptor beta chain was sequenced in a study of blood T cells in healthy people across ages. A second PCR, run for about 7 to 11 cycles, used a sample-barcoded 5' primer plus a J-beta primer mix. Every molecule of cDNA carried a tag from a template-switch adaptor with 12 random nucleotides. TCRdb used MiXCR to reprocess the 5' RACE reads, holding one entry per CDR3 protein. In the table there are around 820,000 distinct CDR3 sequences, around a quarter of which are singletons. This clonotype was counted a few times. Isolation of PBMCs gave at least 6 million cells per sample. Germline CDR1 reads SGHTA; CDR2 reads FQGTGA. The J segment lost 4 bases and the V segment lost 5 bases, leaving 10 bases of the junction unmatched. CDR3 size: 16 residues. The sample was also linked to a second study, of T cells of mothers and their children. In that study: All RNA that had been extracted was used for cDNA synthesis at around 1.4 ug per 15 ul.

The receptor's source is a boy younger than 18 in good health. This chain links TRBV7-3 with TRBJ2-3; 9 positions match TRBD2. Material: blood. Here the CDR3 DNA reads TGTGCCAGCAGCCCCGGGGGCGGGGGGGCGGCAGATACGCAGTATTTT. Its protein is CASSPGGGGAADTQYF.